This TCR beta chain was identified in a study of OX40 agonist ivuxolimab in advanced cancers. Study details: Patients with prior anti-PD-1, anti-PD-L1 or anti-CTLA-4 therapy were eligible; 35% to 45% had some.

This CDR3 is 12 amino acids long. Trimming shortened V by 4 bases and J by 5 bases, and 7 bases separated the two germline ends. From germline, CDR1 is SGHRS and CDR2 YFSETQ. TCRdb keeps only in-frame clones here, not all; method: immunoSEQ multiplex PCR. Counted here are about 37,000 clones, around 87% occurring once; the ten biggest clones make up 2.4%. In its sample, this clone was seen once. Specimen: CD4+ or CD8+ T cells sorted from blood, collected in a trial of the OX40 agonist ivuxolimab. The J gene is TRBJ2-1, the V gene TRBV5-1, with no clear D. This TCR came from an adult with an advanced solid tumor such as melanoma, head and neck, liver or kidney cancer. The DNA of the CDR3 is TGCGCCAGCAGCCCCTGGGACAATGAGCAGTTCTTC. It specifies CASSPWDNEQFF. Together with reference TRBV5-1 and TRBJ2-1, the CDR3 gives the full variable domain: KAGVTQTPRYLIKTRGQQVTLSCSPISGHRSVSWYQQTPGQGLQFLFEYFSETQRNKGNFPGRFSGRQFSNSRSEMNVSTLELGDSALYLCASSPWDNEQFFGPGTRLTVL.